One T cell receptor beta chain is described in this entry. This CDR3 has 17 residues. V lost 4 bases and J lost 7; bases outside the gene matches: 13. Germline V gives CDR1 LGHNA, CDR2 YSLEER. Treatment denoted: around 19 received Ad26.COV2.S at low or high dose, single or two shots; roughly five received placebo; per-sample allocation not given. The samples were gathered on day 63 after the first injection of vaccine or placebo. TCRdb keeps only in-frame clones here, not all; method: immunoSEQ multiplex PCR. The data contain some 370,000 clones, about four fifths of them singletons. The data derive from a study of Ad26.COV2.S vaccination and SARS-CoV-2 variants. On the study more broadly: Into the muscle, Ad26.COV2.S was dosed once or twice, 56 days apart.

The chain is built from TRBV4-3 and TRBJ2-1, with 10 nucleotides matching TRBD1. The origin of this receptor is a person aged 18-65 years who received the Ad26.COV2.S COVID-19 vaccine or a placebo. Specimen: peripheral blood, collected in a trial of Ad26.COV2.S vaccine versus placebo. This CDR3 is CASSRYHLPGQGNEQFF. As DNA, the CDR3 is TGCGCCAGCAGCCGCTACCACCTTCCGGGACAGGGGAATGAGCAGTTCTTC.